This T cell receptor beta chain was retrieved from a study of T-cell reconstitution after alpha-beta-depleted transplantation in children (dated by TCRdb to the mid-2010s). A note on the overall study: T-cell immune reconstitution after TCRalphabeta/CD19-depleted allogeneic hematopoietic cell transplantation in children was quantitatively tracked in the study by means of TCR repertoire profiling.

About this clonotype itself: The antigen it binds to is not known. No quality values exist for individual bases; no much larger clone is one base distant.

Receptor libraries were prepared by PCR. TCRdb names Illumina HiSeq 2500 as the instrument used. TCR library preparation used molecular barcoding, with unique molecular identifiers applied to normalize quantification of the TCRbeta repertoire. TCRdb passed the public sequencing reads through fastp at Q25 and MiXCR, retaining productive beta sequences. Merged by CDR3 protein, the rows form single entries marked with the most common genes and DNA. This sample is represented by around 530,000 distinct CDR3 sequences; less than 35% of them were singletons. The top ten hold around 2.5% of the sample. The germline V gene sets CDR1 to SGHRS and CDR2 to YFSETQ. The V end gives up 3 bases and the J end 6 bases, leaving 7 bases in the junction not matched to a gene. From the cysteine through the phenylalanine, the CDR3 covers 16 amino acids. Only the CDR3 region is kept as DNA, spanning 48 bases read in frame from base 1.

In this chain, TRBV5-1 is recombined with TRBJ1-6; TRBD1 lines up with 9 middle nucleotides. The source of this sequence is a human donor who donated a stem cell graft to a child with aplastic anemia. Sequencing used PBMCs from the stem cell graft donor, obtained from the stem cell graft. The nucleotide sequence reads TGCGCCAGCAGCTCCGAACCGACAGGGGGTAATTCACCCCTCCACTTT. It encodes CASSSEPTGGNSPLHF.